This TCR beta chain comes out of a study of early stage breast cancer tumors. Each sample had two DNA replicates, around 0.45 ug blood or roughly 1.5 ug tissue. The protocol was immunoSEQ multiplex PCR, while the TCRdb copy is restricted to in-frame clones and leaves out a portion. This repertoire shows about 19,000 clones, around four fifths found once; its top ten account for 1.8%. The sequence came from a person aged 65 to 85 with breast cancer. The specimen was blood.

The CDR3 here is CASSSPLQYGYTF. The CDR3, as DNA: TGTGCCAGCAGCTCTCCCCTCCAGTATGGCTACACCTTC. The chain links TRBV7-2 to TRBJ1-2; D is ambiguous. V lost 4 bases, J lost 5 bases, and 11 bases lay in between. Germline V CDR1 and CDR2: SGHTA, FQGNSA. The CDR3 totals 13 residues. Drawing the rest from reference TRBV7-2 and TRBJ1-2, the complete variable domain is GAGVSQSPSNKVTEKGKDVELRCDPISGHTALYWYRQSLGQGLEFLIYFQGNSAPDKSGLPSDRFSAERTGGSVSTLTIQRTQQEDSAVYLCASSSPLQYGYTFGSGTRLTVV.